Listed below are T cell receptor beta chains from one sample, sequenced in a study of T cell responses to AZD1222 COVID-19 vaccine. Measured with immunoSEQ multiplex PCR; TCRdb has only the in-frame clones, and not every one. The table records fewer than 150,000 clones, 93% of them present only once. Here the sequenced sample was peripheral blood, taken on day 0 of AZD1222 vaccination. The receptors here all came from an adult in good health. CDR3s include the opening cysteine and the closing phenylalanine or tryptophan. D genes are given only for firm matches. Some rows have no size entry. The others give once, few or many, or a class for an expanded clone.

J gene,clone size,V gene,D gene,CDR3 protein,CDR3 DNA
TRBJ2-3,-,TRBV5-1,-,CASSSGQRADTQYF,TGCGCCAGCAGCTCGGGACAGCGGGCAGATACGCAGTATTTT
TRBJ2-7,-,TRBV5-4,-,CASSLGSDREYF,TGTGCCAGCAGCTTGGGGTCCGACAGAGAGTACTTC
TRBJ2-5,once,TRBV12-3/TRBV12-4,-,CASSLGPRETQYF,TGTGCCAGCAGTTTAGGCCCGAGGGAGACCCAGTACTTC
TRBJ2-7,-,TRBV6-5,-,CASREGGGFLFEQYF,TGTGCCAGCAGGGAGGGGGGAGGATTTCTCTTCGAGCAGTACTTC
TRBJ1-1,-,TRBV19,-,CASFKQGISEAFF,TGTGCCAGCTTCAAACAGGGTATTAGTGAAGCTTTCTTT
TRBJ1-5,-,TRBV6-1,TRBD1,CASSEMGQGRGSNQPQHF,TGTGCCAGCAGTGAAATGGGACAGGGAAGGGGTAGCAATCAGCCCCAGCATTTT
TRBJ2-7,-,TRBV6-6,-,CASSYSGGNYEQYF,TGTGCCAGCAGTTACTCTGGGGGGAACTACGAGCAGTACTTC
TRBJ1-1,-,TRBV6-5,-,CASSFGALEAFF,TGTGCCAGCAGTTTCGGGGCGTTAGAAGCTTTCTTT
TRBJ1-4,once,TRBV25-1,-,CASSDLIQGEKLFF,TGTGCCAGCAGTGATCTTATCCAGGGGGAAAAACTGTTTTTT
TRBJ2-3,once,TRBV3-1/TRBV3-2,-,CASSQEGASKSDTQYF,TGTGCCAGCAGCCAAGAAGGGGCTAGCAAGTCAGATACGCAGTATTTT
TRBJ1-2,few,TRBV7-9,-,CASSLVGAKNYGYTF,TGTGCCAGCAGCTTAGTTGGAGCCAAGAACTATGGCTACACCTTC
TRBJ1-2,-,TRBV4-1,-,CASSQDSGAGGYTF,TGCGCCAGCAGCCAAGATAGTGGAGCCGGAGGCTACACCTTC
TRBJ1-1,-,TRBV4-1,-,CASSWQENTEAFF,TGCGCCAGCAGCTGGCAAGAGAACACTGAAGCTTTCTTT
TRBJ2-5,-,TRBV5-5,-,CASSLLRHETQYF,TGTGCCAGCAGCTTGTTGCGCCATGAGACCCAGTACTTC
TRBJ1-2,-,TRBV27,TRBD1,CAIWDRELGYTF,TGTGCCATCTGGGACAGGGAGCTTGGCTACACCTTC
TRBJ1-2,few,TRBV11-2,-,CASSLVGRGGFGGYTF,TGTGCCAGCAGCTTAGTAGGCAGGGGAGGGTTTGGTGGCTACACCTTC
TRBJ1-2,-,TRBV28,-,CASSLLSLDSSRYGYTF,TGTGCCAGCAGTTTATTATCCTTGGACTCTTCGCGGTATGGCTACACCTTC
TRBJ1-4,-,TRBV4-2,TRBD1,CASSQEGTGPANEKLFF,TGTGCCAGCAGCCAAGAAGGGACAGGGCCAGCTAATGAAAAACTGTTTTTT
TRBJ1-1,-,TRBV29-1,-,CSVGGLAEAFF,TGCAGCGTTGGGGGCCTGGCTGAAGCTTTCTTT
TRBJ1-1,-,TRBV5-5,-,CASSWGYSMNTEAFF,TGTGCCAGCAGCTGGGGATATTCTATGAACACTGAAGCTTTCTTT
TRBJ2-5,once,TRBV4-1,-,CASSQGRDSWEETQYF,TGCGCCAGCAGCCAAGGACGGGATTCCTGGGAGGAGACCCAGTACTTC
TRBJ2-7,-,TRBV9,TRBD2,CASSYSGGAGRIPHEQYF,TGTGCCAGCAGCTACAGCGGGGGCGCAGGCAGGATCCCTCACGAGCAGTACTTC
TRBJ2-5,once,TRBV5-6,-,CASSPGTPQETQYF,TGTGCCAGCAGCCCCGGGACTCCACAAGAGACCCAGTACTTC
TRBJ1-2,-,TRBV18,-,CASSPPGVSVRDYGYTF,TGTGCCAGCTCACCACCGGGGGTCTCGGTTAGGGACTATGGCTACACCTTC
TRBJ1-2,-,TRBV7-9,-,CASSVGGGNYGYTF,TGTGCCAGCAGCGTGGGTGGTGGCAACTATGGCTACACCTTC
TRBJ1-2,-,TRBV19,-,CASSIESHNYGYTF,TGTGCCAGTAGTATAGAATCGCATAACTATGGCTACACCTTC
TRBJ2-1,-,TRBV9,TRBD2,CASSVGLAGSSYNEQFF,TGTGCCAGCAGCGTGGGTTTAGCGGGCTCCTCCTACAATGAGCAGTTCTTC
TRBJ1-5,-,TRBV27,-,CASRPYSNQPQHF,TGTGCCAGCAGACCTTATAGCAATCAGCCCCAGCATTTT
TRBJ1-2,-,TRBV12-3/TRBV12-4,-,CASSLGPQEGYTF,TGTGCCAGCAGTTTAGGTCCCCAGGAAGGCTACACCTTC
TRBJ2-1,-,TRBV19,-,CASSIVGRGNEQFF,TGTGCCAGTAGTATAGTAGGGAGAGGGAATGAGCAGTTCTTC
TRBJ2-7,-,TRBV6-5,-,CASSSLQGYEQYF,TGTGCCAGCAGTTCCTTACAGGGCTACGAGCAGTACTTC
TRBJ2-3,-,TRBV4-2,TRBD2,CASSPHSGGDTDTQYF,TGTGCCAGCAGCCCCCATAGCGGGGGGGACACAGATACGCAGTATTTT
TRBJ2-5,once,TRBV5-1,TRBD1,CASSRDSQETQYF,TGCGCCAGCAGCCGGGACAGCCAAGAGACCCAGTACTTC